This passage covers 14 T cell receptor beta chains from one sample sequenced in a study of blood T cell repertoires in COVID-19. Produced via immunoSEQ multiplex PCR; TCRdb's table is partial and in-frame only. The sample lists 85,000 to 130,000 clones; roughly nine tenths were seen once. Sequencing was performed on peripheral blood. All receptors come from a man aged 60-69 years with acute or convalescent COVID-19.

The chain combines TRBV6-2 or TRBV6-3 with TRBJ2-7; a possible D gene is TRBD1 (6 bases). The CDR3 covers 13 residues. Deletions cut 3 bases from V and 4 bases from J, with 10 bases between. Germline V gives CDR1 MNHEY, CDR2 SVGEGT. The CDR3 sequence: CASSYLDRYEQYV. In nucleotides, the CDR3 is TGTGCCAGCAGTTATTTGGACAGATACGAGCAGTACGTC.

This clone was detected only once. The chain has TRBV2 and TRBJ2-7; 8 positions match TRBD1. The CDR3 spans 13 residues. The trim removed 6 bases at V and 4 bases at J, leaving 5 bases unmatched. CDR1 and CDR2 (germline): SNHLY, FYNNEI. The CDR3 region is CASSETGEYEQYV. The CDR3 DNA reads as TGTGCCAGCAGCGAGACAGGGGAATACGAGCAGTACGTC.

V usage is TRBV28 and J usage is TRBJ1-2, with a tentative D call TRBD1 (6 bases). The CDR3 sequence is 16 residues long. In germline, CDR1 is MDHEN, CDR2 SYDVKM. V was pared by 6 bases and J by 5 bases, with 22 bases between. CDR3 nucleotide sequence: TGTGCCAGCAGGACGGCAAGAAGGGGGACGACGTATGGCTACACCTTC. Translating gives CASRTARRGTTYGYTF.

The CDR3 region has the DNA TGCGCCAGCAGCCTGCGACAGGGCTATTCACCCCTCCACTTT. Amino acids: CASSLRQGYSPLHF. The chain joins TRBV5-1 to TRBJ1-6; TRBD1 agrees at 7 bases. J was trimmed by 8 bases and V by 4 bases; bases with no gene match: 6. CDR3 length: 14 residues. The germline gives CDR1 SGHRS, CDR2 YFSETQ. The full variable domain, rest sourced from reference TRBV5-1 and TRBJ1-6, is KAGVTQTPRYLIKTRGQQVTLSCSPISGHRSVSWYQQTPGQGLQFLFEYFSETQRNKGNFPGRFSGRQFSNSRSEMNVSTLELGDSALYLCASSLRQGYSPLHFGNGTRLTVT.

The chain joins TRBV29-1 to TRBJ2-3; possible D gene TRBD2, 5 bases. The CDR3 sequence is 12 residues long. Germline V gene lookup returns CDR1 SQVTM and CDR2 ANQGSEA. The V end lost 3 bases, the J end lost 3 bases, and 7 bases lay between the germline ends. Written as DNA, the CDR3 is TGCAGCGTTGATTCGGGAACAGATACGCAGTATTTT. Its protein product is CSVDSGTDTQYF.

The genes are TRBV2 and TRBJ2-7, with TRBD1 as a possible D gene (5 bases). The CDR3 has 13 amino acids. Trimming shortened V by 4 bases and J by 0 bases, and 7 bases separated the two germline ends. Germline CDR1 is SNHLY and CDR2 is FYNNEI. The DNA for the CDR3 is TGTGCCAGCAGTGGGACATTCTCCTACGAGCAGTACGTC. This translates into CASSGTFSYEQYV.

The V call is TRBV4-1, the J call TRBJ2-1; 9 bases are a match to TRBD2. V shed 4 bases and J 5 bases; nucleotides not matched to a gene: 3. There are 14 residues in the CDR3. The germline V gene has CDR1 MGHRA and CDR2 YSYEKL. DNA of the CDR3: TGCGCCAGCAGCCCAAGACTAGCGGACAATGAGCAGTTCTTC. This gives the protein CASSPRLADNEQFF.

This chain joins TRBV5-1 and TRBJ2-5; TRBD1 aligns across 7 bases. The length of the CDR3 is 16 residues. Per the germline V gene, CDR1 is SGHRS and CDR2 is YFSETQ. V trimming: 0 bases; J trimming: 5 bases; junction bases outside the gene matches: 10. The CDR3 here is CASSLGSTGLGETQYF. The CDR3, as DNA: TGCGCCAGCAGCTTGGGCTCGACAGGGCTGGGGGAGACCCAGTACTTC.

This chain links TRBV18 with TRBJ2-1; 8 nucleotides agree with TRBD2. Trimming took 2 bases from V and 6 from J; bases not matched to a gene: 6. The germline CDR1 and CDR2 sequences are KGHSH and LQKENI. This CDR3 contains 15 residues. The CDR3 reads CASSPTTGTSNEQFF. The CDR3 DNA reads TGTGCCAGCTCACCAACTACCGGGACTAGCAATGAGCAGTTCTTC. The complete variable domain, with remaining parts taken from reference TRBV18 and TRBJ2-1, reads NAGVMQNPRHLVRRRGQEARLRCSPMKGHSHVYWYRQLPEEGLKFMVYLQKENIIDESGMPKERFSAEFPKEGPSILRIQQVVRGDSAAYFCASSPTTGTSNEQFFGPGTRLTVL.

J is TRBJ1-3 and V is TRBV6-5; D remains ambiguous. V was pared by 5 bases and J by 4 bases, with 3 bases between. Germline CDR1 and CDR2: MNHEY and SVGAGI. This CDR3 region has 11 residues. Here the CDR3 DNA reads TGTGCCAGCAGTCTAGGAAACACCATATATTTT. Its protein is CASSLGNTIYF.

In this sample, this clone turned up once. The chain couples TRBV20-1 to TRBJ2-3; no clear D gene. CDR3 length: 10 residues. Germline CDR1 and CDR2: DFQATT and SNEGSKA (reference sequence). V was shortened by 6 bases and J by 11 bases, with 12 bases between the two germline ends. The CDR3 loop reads CSAMRNMQYF. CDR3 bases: TGCAGTGCCATGAGGAATATGCAGTATTTT.

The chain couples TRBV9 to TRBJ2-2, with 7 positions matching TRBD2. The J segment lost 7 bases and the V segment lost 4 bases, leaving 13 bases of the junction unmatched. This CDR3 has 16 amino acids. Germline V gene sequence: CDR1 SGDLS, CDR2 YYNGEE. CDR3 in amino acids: CASSPTSGRVVGELFF. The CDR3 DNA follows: TGTGCCAGCAGCCCCACCTCGGGGAGGGTAGTCGGGGAGCTGTTTTTT.

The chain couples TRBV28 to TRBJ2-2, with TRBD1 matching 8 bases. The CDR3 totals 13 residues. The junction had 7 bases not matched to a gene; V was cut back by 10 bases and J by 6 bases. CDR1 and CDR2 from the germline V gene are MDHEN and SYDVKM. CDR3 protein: CATDREMAGELFF. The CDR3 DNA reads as TGTGCCACGGACAGGGAAATGGCCGGGGAGCTGTTTTTT.

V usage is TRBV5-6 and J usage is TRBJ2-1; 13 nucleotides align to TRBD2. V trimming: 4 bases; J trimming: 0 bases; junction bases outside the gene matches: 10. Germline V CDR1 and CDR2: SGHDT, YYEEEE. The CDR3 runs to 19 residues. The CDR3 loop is CASSRPGTSGISSYNEQFF. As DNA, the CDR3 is TGTGCCAGCAGCCGACCCGGGACTAGCGGGATCAGCTCCTACAATGAGCAGTTCTTC.